This record concerns one T cell receptor (beta chain) sequence. The antigen is undetermined. Germline CDR1 reads LNHDA; CDR2 reads SQIVND (reference sequence). This CDR3 is 17 amino acids long. Losses at the gene ends were 3 bases for V and 0 bases for J; bases not matched to a gene: 3. This specimen belongs to a study of T cell responses to AZD1222 COVID-19 vaccine. Findings of the study overall: After the peak T cell response, and only then, were repertoires sampled. The donor group comprised mostly white British people and more females; the analysis possibly underestimated clonal diversity.

Method: immunoSEQ multiplex PCR; TCRdb's copy keeps in-frame clones and lacks some. The data show 70,000 to 90,000 clones, more than 75% seen once. The gene calls are TRBV19 and TRBJ2-6; 9 nucleotides match TRBD2. Material: peripheral blood, obtained on day 0 of AZD1222 vaccination. The TCR was taken from an adult in good health. CDR3 protein: CASSILAGPSGANVLTF. CDR3 DNA sequence: TGTGCCAGTAGTATTCTAGCGGGACCCTCTGGGGCCAACGTCCTGACTTTC.